The T cell receptor (beta chain) described here comes from a study of shared clonotypes between healthy human individuals. Everyone who donated was a Caucasian adult who lived in Nashville, Tennessee. Researchers divided each subset's genomic DNA evenly across several immunoSEQ plates. Here immunoSEQ multiplex PCR was the method, and the copy in TCRdb shows in-frame clones only, minus some. The sample consists of about 2.5 million clones, around 90% of them appearing once. The receptor comes from a man younger than 35 in good health. Some clones in this sample may be carry-over from other donors' samples. Material: naive CD4+ T cells from PBMCs. Subset specified: CD45RA+ positively selected.

The CDR3 is CASSLNIGVWGYTF. The DNA for the CDR3 is TGTGCCAGCAGCTTAAATATCGGGGTTTGGGGCTACACCTTC. The chain has TRBV7-2 and TRBJ1-2; no reliable D call. This CDR3 region has 14 residues. Trimming shortened V by 2 bases and J by 8 bases, and 15 bases separated the two germline ends. In germline, CDR1 is SGHTA, CDR2 FQGNSA.